This T cell receptor beta chain was sequenced for a study of cytomegalovirus exposure and HLA in healthy donors. With respect to this clone: Its antigen is unidentified.

The CDR3 spans 21 residues. J was trimmed by 0 bases and V by 5 bases; bases with no gene match: 22. Germline CDR1 reads SSHAT; CDR2 reads FNYEAQ (reference sequence). The study, taken as a whole, reports: Researchers reported that a few CMV-associated chains were confirmed in vitro as CMV antigen-specific. TCR beta sequences reportedly predicted the HLA-A and HLA-B alleles of most subjects accurately.

Primers for the PCR totalled 60 Vbeta and 13 Jbeta. Method: immunoSEQ multiplex PCR; TCRdb's copy keeps in-frame clones and lacks some. The repertoire has 150,000 to 200,000 clones, 68% of them found once; the top ten carry around 9.3%. Sequenced input: PBMCs. The V gene is TRBV7-7, the J gene TRBJ2-1; 7 nucleotides align to TRBD2. The receptor comes from a man under 40 in good health and CMV-seropositive. In DNA, the CDR3 is TGTGCCAGCAGCCCGCGTGACTATCTCTTAGAGCGGGGTGCCTCCTACAATGAGCAGTTCTTC. Its translation: CASSPRDYLLERGASYNEQFF.